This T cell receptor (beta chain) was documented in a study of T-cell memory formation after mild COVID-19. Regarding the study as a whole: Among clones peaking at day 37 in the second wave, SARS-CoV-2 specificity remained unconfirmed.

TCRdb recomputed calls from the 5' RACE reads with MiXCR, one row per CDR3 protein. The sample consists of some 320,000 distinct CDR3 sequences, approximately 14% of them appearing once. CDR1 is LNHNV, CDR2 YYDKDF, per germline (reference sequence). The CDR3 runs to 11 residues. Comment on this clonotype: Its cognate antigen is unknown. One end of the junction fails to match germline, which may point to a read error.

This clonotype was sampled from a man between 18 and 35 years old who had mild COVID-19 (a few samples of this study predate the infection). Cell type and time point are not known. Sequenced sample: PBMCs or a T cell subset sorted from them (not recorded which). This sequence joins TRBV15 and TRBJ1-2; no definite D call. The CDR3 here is CTTSMGYGYTF. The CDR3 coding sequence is TGTACCACCAGCATGGGCTATGGCTACACCTTC.